This TCR beta chain derives from a study of T cells in Graves' hyperthyroidism and ophthalmopathy. V gave up 1 base and J gave up 6 bases, with 10 bases separating them. Germline lookup yields CDR1 SEHNR and CDR2 FQNEAQ (reference sequence). The CDR3 has 13 amino acids. The source material, RNA transcripts, was used to amplify TCR beta CDR3 regions. Primed by the HTBI set, a first-round RT-PCR was run on the TCR CDR3. MiXCR, run by TCRdb on the multiplex PCR reads, gives a single entry per CDR3 protein. The data show about 610,000 distinct CDR3 sequences, around 16% seen once. This clonotype was recorded many times.

The sequenced sample was blood. The chain employs TRBV7-9 and TRBJ2-7; D is tentatively TRBD1 or TRBD2 (5 bases each). This sequence was found in a middle-aged woman with Graves' ophthalmopathy. CDR3 coding DNA: TGTGCCAGCAGCTTAGGGGACCTACGCGAGCAGTACTTC. It translates to CASSLGDLREQYF.